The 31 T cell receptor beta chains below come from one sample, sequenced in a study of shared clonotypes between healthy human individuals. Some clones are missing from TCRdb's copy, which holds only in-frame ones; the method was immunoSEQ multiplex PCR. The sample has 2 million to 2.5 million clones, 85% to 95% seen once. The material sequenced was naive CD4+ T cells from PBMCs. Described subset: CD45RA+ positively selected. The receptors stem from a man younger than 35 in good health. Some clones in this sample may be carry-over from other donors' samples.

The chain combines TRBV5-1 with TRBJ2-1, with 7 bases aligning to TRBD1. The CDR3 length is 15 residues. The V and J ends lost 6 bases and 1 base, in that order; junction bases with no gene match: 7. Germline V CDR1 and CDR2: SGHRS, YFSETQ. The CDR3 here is CASTRGDSSYNEQFF. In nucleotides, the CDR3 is TGCGCCAGCACCCGTGGGGACAGTTCCTACAATGAGCAGTTCTTC.

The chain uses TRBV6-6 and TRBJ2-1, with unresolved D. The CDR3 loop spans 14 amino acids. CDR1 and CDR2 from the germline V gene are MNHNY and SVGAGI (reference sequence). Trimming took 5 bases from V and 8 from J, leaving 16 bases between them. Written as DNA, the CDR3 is TGTGCCAGCAGTATCCGCCGACCACCGCATGAGCAGTTCTTC. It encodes CASSIRRPPHEQFF.

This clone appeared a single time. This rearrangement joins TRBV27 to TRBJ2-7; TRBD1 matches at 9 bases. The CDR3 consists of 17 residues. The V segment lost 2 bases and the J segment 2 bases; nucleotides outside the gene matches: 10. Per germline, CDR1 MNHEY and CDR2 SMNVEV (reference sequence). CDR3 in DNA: TGTGCCAGCAGTTTACTCCCTGACAGGGGGTCGACCTACGAGCAGTACTTC. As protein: CASSLLPDRGSTYEQYF.

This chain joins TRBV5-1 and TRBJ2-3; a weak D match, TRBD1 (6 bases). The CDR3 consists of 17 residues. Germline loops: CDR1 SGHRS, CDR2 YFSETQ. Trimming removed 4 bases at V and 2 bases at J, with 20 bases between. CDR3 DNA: TGCGCCAGCAGCCGAGATCCTCCGGACAGCTACACAGATACGCAGTATTTT. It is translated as CASSRDPPDSYTDTQYF.

CDR3 in DNA: TGTGCCAGCAGTTACTCCCGACCCCACACCGGGGAGCTGTTTTTT. It codes for CASSYSRPHTGELFF. This chain uses TRBV6-6 with TRBJ2-2; D call uncertain. Germline V gene lookup returns CDR1 MNHNY and CDR2 SVGAGI (reference sequence). Trimming shortened V by 0 bases and J by 3 bases, and 8 bases separated the two germline ends. The CDR3 runs 15 residues.

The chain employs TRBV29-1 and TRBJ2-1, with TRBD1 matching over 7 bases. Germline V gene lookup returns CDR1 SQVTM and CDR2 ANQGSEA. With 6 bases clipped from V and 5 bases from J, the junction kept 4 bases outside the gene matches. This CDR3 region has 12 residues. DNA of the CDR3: TGCAGCGTGGGGACAGACAACAATGAGCAGTTCTTC. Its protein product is CSVGTDNNEQFF.

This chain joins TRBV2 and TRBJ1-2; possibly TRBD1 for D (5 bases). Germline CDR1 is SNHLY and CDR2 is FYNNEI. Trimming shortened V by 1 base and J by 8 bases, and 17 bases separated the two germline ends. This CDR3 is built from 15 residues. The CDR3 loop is CASSEGSFGAVGYTF. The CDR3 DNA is TGTGCCAGCAGTGAAGGATCCTTTGGGGCAGTAGGCTACACCTTC. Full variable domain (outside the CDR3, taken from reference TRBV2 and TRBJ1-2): EPEVTQTPSHQVTQMGQEVILRCVPISNHLYFYWYRQILGQKVEFLVSFYNNEISEKSEIFDDQFSVERPDGSNFTLKIRSTKLEDSAMYFCASSEGSFGAVGYTFGSGTRLTVV.

The CDR3 reads CASSKGTFNNNEQFF. The CDR3 bases are TGTGCCAGCAGCAAAGGGACTTTTAATAACAATGAGCAGTTCTTC. The gene calls are TRBV9 and TRBJ2-1; tentative D call: TRBD2 (6 bases). CDR3 size: 15 residues. The V gene lost 4 bases and the J gene lost 5 bases, with 16 bases spanning the gap. The V gene's germline CDR1 is SGDLS and CDR2 YYNGEE.

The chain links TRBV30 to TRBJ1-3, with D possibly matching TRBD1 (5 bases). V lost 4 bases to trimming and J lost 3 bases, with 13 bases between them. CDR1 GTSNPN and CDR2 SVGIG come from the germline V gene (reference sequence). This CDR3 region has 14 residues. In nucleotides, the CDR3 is TGTGCCTGGACTACCGGGACGATTGGAAACACCATATATTTT. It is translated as CAWTTGTIGNTIYF.

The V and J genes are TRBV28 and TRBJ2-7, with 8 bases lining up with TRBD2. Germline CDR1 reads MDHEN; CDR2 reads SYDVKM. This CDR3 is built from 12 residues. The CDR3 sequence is CATSGSSYEQYF. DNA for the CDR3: TGTGCGACCAGCGGGAGTTCCTACGAGCAGTACTTC. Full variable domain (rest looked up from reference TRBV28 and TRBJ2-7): DVKVTQSSRYLVKRTGEKVFLECVQDMDHENMFWYRQDPGLGLRLIYFSYDVKMKEKGDIPEGYSVSREKKERFSLILESASTNQTSMYLCATSGSSYEQYFGPGTRLTVT.

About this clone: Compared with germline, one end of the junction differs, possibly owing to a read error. CDR3 in amino acids: CASSTGQGTEASF. The DNA of the CDR3 is TGTGCCAGCTCCACGGGACAGGGGACTGAAGCTTCCTTT. The chain uses TRBV18 and TRBJ1-1; 10 bases agree with TRBD1. The CDR3 totals 13 residues. In germline, CDR1 is KGHSH, CDR2 LQKENI.

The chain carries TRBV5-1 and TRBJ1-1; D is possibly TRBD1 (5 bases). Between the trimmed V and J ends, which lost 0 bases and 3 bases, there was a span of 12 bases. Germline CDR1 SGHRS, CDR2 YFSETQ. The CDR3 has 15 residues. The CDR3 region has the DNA TGCGCCAGCAGCTTGGAGGGGTTGAGGGACACTGAAGCTTTCTTT. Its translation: CASSLEGLRDTEAFF.

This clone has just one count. CDR3 amino acids: CASSSTTGTASYGYTF. The CDR3 nucleotides read TGTGCCAGCAGCTCCACAACCGGGACCGCAAGCTATGGCTACACCTTC. The V gene is TRBV11-2, the J gene TRBJ1-2; D possibly corresponds to TRBD1 (5 bases). The CDR3 is 16 amino acids. Germline CDR1 SGHAT, CDR2 FQNNGV. V lost 4 bases and J 4 bases, leaving 19 bases between the germline ends.

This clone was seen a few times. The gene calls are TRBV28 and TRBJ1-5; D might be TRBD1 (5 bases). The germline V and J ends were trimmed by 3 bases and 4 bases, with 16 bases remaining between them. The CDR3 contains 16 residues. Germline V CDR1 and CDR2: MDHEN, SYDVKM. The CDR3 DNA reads TGTGCCAGCAGTTTTAACCGTATACGGGGGAATCAGCCCCAGCATTTT. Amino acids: CASSFNRIRGNQPQHF.

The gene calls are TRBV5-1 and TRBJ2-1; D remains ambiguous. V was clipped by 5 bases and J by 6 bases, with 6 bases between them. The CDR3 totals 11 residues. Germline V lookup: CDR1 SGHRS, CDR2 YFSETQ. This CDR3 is CASRVSNEQFF. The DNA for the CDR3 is TGCGCCAGCAGGGTAAGCAATGAGCAGTTCTTC.

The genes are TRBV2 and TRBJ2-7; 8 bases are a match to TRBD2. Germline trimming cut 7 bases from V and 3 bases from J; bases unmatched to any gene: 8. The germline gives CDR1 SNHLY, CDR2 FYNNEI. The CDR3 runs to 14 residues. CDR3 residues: CASNVAGRIYEQYF. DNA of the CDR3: TGTGCCAGCAACGTAGCGGGACGCATCTACGAGCAGTACTTC.

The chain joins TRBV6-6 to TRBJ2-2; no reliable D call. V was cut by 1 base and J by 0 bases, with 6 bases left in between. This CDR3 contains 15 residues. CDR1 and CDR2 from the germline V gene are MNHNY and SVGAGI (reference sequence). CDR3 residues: CASSYWRPNTGELFF. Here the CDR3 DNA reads TGTGCCAGCAGTTACTGGAGACCGAACACCGGGGAGCTGTTTTTT.

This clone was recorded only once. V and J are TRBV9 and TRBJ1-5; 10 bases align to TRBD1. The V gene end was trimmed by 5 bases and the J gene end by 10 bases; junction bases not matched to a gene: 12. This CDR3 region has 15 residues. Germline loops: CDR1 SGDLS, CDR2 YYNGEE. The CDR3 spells CASRWGQGLGFPQHF. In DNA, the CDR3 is TGTGCCAGCAGATGGGGACAGGGGCTCGGTTTCCCCCAGCATTTT.

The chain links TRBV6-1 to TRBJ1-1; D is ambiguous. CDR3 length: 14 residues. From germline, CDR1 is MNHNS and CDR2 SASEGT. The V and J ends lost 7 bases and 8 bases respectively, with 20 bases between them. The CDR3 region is CASITRTLRLEAFF. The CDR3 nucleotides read TGTGCCAGCATCACCCGGACTCTCCGTTTAGAAGCTTTCTTT.

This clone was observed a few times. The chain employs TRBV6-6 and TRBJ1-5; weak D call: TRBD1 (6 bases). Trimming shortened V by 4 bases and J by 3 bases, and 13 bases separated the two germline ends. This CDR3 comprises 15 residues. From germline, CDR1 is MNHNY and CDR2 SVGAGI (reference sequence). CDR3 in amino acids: CASSFPTGHNQPQHF. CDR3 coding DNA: TGTGCCAGCAGTTTCCCGACAGGTCACAATCAGCCCCAGCATTTT.

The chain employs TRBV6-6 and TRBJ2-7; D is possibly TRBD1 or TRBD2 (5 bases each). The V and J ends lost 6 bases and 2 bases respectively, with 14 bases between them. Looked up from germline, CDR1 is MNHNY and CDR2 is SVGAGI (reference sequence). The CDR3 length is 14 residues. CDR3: CASSLGTDPYEQYF. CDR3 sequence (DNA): TGTGCCAGCAGCCTAGGGACGGACCCCTACGAGCAGTACTTC.

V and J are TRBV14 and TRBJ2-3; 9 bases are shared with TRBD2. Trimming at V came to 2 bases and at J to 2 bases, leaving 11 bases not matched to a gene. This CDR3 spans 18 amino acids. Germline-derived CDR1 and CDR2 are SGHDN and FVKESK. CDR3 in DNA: TGTGCCAGCAGCCAATCGTCCTCCGGGACTAGCTTCACAGATACGCAGTATTTT. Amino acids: CASSQSSSGTSFTDTQYF.

For the CDR3, the DNA is TGTGCCAGCAGTTCCGGGGGTGGGGACAGGGGTCACGAGCAGTACTTC. It encodes CASSSGGGDRGHEQYF. The chain is built from TRBV28 and TRBJ2-7; TRBD1 matches 10 bases. Germline V lookup: CDR1 MDHEN, CDR2 SYDVKM. This CDR3 spans 16 amino acids. J was trimmed by 5 bases and V by 4 bases; bases with no gene match: 11.

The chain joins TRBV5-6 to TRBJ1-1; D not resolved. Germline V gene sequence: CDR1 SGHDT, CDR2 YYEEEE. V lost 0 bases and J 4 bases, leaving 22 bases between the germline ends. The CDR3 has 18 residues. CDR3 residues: CASSLALSGRVSITEAFF. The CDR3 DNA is TGTGCCAGCAGCTTGGCCTTGTCGGGAAGGGTATCGATCACTGAAGCTTTCTTT.

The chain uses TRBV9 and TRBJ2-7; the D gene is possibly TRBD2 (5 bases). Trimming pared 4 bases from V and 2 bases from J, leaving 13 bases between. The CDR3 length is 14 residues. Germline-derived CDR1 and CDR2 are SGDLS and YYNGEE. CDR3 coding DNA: TGTGCCAGCAGCCCTCGCGGGTGGGCCTACGAGCAGTACTTC. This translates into CASSPRGWAYEQYF. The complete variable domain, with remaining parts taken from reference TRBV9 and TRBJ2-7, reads DSGVTQTPKHLITATGQRVTLRCSPRSGDLSVYWYQQSLDQGLQFLIQYYNGEERAKGNILERFSAQQFPDLHSELNLSSLELGDSALYFCASSPRGWAYEQYFGPGTRLTVT.

This CDR3 is CAISWDSYQETQYF. DNA of the CDR3: TGTGCCATCAGCTGGGACAGCTACCAAGAGACCCAGTACTTC. The chain has TRBV10-3 and TRBJ2-5; 7 positions agree with TRBD1. Germline CDR1 ENHRY, CDR2 SYGVKD. The CDR3 is 14 amino acids. The trim removed 6 bases at V and 0 bases at J, leaving 4 bases unmatched.

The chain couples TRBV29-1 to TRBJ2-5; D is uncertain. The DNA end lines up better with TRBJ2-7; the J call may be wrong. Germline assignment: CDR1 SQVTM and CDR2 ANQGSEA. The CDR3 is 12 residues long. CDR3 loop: CSVARGGYEQYF. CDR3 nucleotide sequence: TGCAGCGTTGCCCGCGGTGGCTACGAGCAGTACTTC.

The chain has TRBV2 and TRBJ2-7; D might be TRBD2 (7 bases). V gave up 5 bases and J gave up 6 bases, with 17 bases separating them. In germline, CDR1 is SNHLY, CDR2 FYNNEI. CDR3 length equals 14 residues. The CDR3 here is CASSFRGANREQYF. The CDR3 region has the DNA TGTGCCAGCAGTTTCCGGGGGGCAAATCGCGAGCAGTACTTC.

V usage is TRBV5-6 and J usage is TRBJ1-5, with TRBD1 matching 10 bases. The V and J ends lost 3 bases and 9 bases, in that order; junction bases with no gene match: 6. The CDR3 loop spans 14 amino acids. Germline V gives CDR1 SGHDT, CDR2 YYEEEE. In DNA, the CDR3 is TGTGCCAGCAGCTCGACAGGGGGCGGGGGGCCCCAGCATTTT. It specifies CASSSTGGGGPQHF.

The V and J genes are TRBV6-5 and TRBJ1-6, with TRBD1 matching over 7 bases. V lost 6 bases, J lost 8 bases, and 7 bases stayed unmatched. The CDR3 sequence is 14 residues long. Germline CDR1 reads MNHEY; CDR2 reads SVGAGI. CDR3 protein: CASSDQGVHSPLHF. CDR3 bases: TGTGCCAGCAGCGACCAGGGGGTCCATTCACCCCTCCACTTT.

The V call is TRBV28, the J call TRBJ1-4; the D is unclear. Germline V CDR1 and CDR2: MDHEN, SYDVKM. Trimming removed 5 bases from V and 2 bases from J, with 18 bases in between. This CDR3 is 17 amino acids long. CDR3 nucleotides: TGTGCCAGCAGTCTGGTAAGGAGCGGCGGCACTAATGAAAAACTGTTTTTT. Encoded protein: CASSLVRSGGTNEKLFF.